This T cell receptor beta chain was identified in a study of blood T cell repertoires in COVID-19. Assay: immunoSEQ multiplex PCR; the TCRdb copy retains only in-frame clones and omits some. The table includes 120,000 or so clones, roughly 72% detected once. In germline, CDR1 is MNHEY, CDR2 SVGAGI. The ends were cut back, 8 bases at V and 4 bases at J, with 15 bases in the middle. This CDR3 region has 13 residues. The TCR sequence derives from a man aged 55-75 years with acute or convalescent COVID-19. The chain is built from TRBV6-5 and TRBJ2-7; D is unresolved. Material for sequencing was peripheral blood. Written as DNA, the CDR3 is TGTGCCAGCCCTCCCGCCTGGCTTTACGAGCAGTACTTC. Residues: CASPPAWLYEQYF.